Each of the 5 T cell receptor beta chains below was sequenced from the same sample in a study of T cells in Graves' hyperthyroidism and ophthalmopathy. Researchers took RNA transcripts and amplified the TCR beta CDR3 regions from them. First-round RT-PCR targeting the TCR CDR3 was performed with the HTBI primer set. TCRdb re-derived calls from the multiplex PCR reads in MiXCR, one entry per CDR3 protein. The sample includes about 570,000 distinct CDR3 sequences, 14% of them seen just once. The sample consisted of blood. The receptors come from a woman between 40 and 55 years old with Graves' hyperthyroidism.

This clonotype showed up many times. The chain joins TRBV28 to TRBJ2-4; 10 positions agree with TRBD2. This CDR3 spans 14 amino acids. Germline loops: CDR1 MDHEN, CDR2 SYDVKM. The ends lost 6 bases at V and 9 bases at J; junction bases unmatched: 8. The CDR3 DNA is TGTGCCAGCAGAACTAGCGGGAAGCGGAGCATTCAGTACTTC. The encoded protein is CASRTSGKRSIQYF.

Many counts were recorded for this clonotype. The chain uses TRBV11-3 and TRBJ2-2, with TRBD1 identical over 11 bases. This CDR3 region has 16 residues. Germline V gene data show CDR1 as SGHNT and CDR2 as YENEEA. Trimming removed 1 base from V and 6 bases from J; junction bases left unmatched: 4. CDR3 in DNA: TGTGCCAGCAGCTTAGCTGGACAGGGGGCGGCCGGGGAGCTGTTTTTT. This encodes CASSLAGQGAAGELFF.

The chain has TRBV14 and TRBJ2-7, with 8 bases fitting TRBD1. CDR1 and CDR2 (germline): SGHDN, FVKESK. J gave up 3 bases and V 0 bases, and 4 bases lay outside the gene matches. CDR3 size: 15 residues. For the CDR3, the DNA is TGTGCCAGCAGCCAAGATTGGGGACAGGACTACGAGCAGTACTTC. Its translation is CASSQDWGQDYEQYF.

The table lists this clonotype with many counts. V usage is TRBV27 and J usage is TRBJ2-5; 9 nucleotides line up with TRBD2. With 6 bases clipped from V and 5 bases from J, the junction kept 19 bases outside the gene matches. The germline CDR1 and CDR2 sequences are MNHEY and SMNVEV (reference sequence). The CDR3 is made up of 18 amino acids. The CDR3 DNA sequence: TGTGCCAGCAGCCCGAGGGGAATAGCGGGAGCAAGAAAGGAGACCCAGTACTTC. As protein: CASSPRGIAGARKETQYF.

The chain joins TRBV7-2 to TRBJ1-5; tentative D call: TRBD1 (5 bases). Trimming took off 1 base at V and 7 bases at J, with 8 bases between the two ends. Germline-derived CDR1 and CDR2 are SGHTA and FQGNSA. The CDR3 spans 13 residues. CDR3 in amino acids: CASSLDQGQPQHF. In nucleotides, the CDR3 is TGTGCCAGCAGCTTAGACCAGGGACAGCCCCAGCATTTT.